Sequencing of this T cell receptor beta chain was carried out in a study of graft-versus-host responses after intestinal transplantation. Investigators treated the graft tissue so that it released intraepithelial and lamina propria lymphocytes. The CDR3 runs 11 residues. Germline CDR1 reads MNHNS; CDR2 reads SASEGT. Data came from immunoSEQ multiplex PCR; TCRdb stores just in-frame clones and leaves some out. Of thousands of clones in the sample, 83% were seen once. This TCR was sampled from a human patient who received an intestinal transplant, so some T cells may come from the graft donor. The V call is TRBV6-1, the J call TRBJ1-5; D unresolved. The specimen was ileum tissue, collected 307 days after intestinal transplant. The CDR3: CASGPNQPQHF. The CDR3 region has the DNA TGTGCTAGCGGCCCGAATCAGCCCCAGCATTTT.